This TCR beta chain was identified in a study of graft-versus-host responses after intestinal transplantation. Trimming removed 3 bases from V and 2 bases from J, with 13 bases in between. CDR3 length: 15 residues. Germline CDR1 LNHDA, CDR2 SQIVND (reference sequence). As concerns this clone: Its antigen remains unidentified.

Produced via immunoSEQ multiplex PCR; TCRdb's table is partial and in-frame only. Seen here are around 100,000 clones, roughly 93% observed once, and the top ten hold less than 1.5%. Sequenced here: unstimulated CD8+ T cells sorted from spleen or lymph node cells, sampled before intestinal transplant. The source is a human donor who received an intestinal transplant. This chain links TRBV19 with TRBJ1-2, with D uncertain. CDR3 loop: CASSIFGTENYGYTF. The DNA for the CDR3 is TGTGCCAGTAGTATCTTTGGCACGGAAAACTATGGCTACACCTTC.